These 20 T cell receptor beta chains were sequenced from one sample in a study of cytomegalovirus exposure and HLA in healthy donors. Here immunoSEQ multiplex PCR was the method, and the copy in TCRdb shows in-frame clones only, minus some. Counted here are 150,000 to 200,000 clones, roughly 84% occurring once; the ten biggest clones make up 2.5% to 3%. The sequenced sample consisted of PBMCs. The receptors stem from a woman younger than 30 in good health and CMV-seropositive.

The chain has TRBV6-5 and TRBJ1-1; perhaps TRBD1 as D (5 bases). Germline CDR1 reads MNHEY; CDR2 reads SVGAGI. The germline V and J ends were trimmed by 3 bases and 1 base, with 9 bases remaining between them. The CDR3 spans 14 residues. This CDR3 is CASSYVGENTEAFF. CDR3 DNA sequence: TGTGCCAGCAGTTATGTAGGGGAGAACACTGAAGCTTTCTTT.

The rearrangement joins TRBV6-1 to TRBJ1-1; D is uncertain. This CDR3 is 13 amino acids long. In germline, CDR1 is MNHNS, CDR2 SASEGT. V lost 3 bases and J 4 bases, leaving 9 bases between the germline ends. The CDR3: CASSETRSTEAFF. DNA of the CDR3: TGTGCCAGCAGTGAGACCCGGAGCACTGAAGCTTTCTTT.

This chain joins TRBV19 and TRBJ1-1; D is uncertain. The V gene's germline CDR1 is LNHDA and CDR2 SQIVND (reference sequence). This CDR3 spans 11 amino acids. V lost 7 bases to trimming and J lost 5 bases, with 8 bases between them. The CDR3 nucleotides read TGTGCCAGTATAGGGAGAACTGAAGCTTTCTTT. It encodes CASIGRTEAFF.

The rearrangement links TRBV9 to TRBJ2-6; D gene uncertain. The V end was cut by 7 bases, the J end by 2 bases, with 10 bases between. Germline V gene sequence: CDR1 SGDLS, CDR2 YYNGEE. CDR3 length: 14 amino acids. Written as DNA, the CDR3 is TGTGCCAGCGGTACAGCCCCTGGGGCCAACGTCCTGACTTTC. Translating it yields CASGTAPGANVLTF. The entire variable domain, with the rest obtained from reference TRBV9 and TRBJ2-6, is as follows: DSGVTQTPKHLITATGQRVTLRCSPRSGDLSVYWYQQSLDQGLQFLIQYYNGEERAKGNILERFSAQQFPDLHSELNLSSLELGDSALYFCASGTAPGANVLTFGAGSRLTVL.

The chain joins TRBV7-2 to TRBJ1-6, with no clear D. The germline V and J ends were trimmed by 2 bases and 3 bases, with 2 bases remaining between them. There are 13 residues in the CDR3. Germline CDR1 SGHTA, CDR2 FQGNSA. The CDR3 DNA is TGTGCCAGCAGCTTACTCTATAATTCACCCCTCCACTTT. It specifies CASSLLYNSPLHF. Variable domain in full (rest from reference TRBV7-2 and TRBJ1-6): GAGVSQSPSNKVTEKGKDVELRCDPISGHTALYWYRQSLGQGLEFLIYFQGNSAPDKSGLPSDRFSAERTGGSVSTLTIQRTQQEDSAVYLCASSLLYNSPLHFGNGTRLTVT.

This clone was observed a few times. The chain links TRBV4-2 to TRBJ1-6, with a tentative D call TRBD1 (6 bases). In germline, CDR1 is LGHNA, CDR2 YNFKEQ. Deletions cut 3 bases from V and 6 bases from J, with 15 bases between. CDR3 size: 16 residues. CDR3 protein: CASSQDPTGLNSPLHF. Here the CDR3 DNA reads TGTGCCAGCAGCCAGGACCCCACAGGGCTTAATTCACCCCTCCACTTT.

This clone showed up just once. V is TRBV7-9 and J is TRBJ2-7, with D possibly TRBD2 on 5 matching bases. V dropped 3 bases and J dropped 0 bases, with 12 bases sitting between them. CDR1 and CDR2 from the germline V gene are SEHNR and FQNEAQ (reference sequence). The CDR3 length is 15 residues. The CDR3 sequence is CASSLTPGSSYEQYF. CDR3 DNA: TGTGCCAGCAGCTTGACCCCGGGGAGCTCCTACGAGCAGTACTTC.

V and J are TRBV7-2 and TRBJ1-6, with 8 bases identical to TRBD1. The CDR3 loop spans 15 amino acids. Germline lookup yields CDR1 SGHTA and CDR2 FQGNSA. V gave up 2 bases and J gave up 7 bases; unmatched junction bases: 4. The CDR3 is CASSLMRQGNSPLHF. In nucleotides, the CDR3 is TGTGCCAGCAGCTTAATGAGACAGGGGAATTCACCCCTCCACTTT.

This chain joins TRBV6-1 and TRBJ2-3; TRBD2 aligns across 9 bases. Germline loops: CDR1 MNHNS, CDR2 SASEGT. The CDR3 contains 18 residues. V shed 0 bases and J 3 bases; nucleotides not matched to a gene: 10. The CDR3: CASSEAPAGGAKTDTQYF. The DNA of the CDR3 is TGTGCCAGCAGTGAAGCACCGGCGGGGGGGGCCAAAACAGATACGCAGTATTTT.

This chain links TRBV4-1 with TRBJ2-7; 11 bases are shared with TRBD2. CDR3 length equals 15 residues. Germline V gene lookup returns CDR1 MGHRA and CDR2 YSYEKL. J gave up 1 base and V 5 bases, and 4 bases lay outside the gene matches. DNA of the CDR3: TGCGCCAGCAGCACTCGACTAGCGGGATCCTACGAGCAGTACTTC. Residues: CASSTRLAGSYEQYF.

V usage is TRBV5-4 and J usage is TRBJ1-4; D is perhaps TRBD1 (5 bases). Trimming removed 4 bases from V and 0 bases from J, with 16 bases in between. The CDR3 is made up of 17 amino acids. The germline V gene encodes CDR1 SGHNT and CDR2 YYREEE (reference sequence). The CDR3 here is CASSPDRQFATNEKLFF. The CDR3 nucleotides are TGTGCCAGCAGCCCCGATCGACAGTTTGCAACTAATGAAAAACTGTTTTTT.

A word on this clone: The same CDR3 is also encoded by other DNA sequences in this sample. The CDR3 is CSALRETQYF. CDR3 nucleotide sequence: TGCAGTGCTCTGAGGGAGACCCAGTACTTC. The chain has TRBV20-1 and TRBJ2-5; unclear D gene. The germline gives CDR1 DFQATT, CDR2 SNEGSKA (reference sequence). This CDR3 has 10 amino acids. The V end was cut by 5 bases, the J end by 5 bases, with 6 bases between.

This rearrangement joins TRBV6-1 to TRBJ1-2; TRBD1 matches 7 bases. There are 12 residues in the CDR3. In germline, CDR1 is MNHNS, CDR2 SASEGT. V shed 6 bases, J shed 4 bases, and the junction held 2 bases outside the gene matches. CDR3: CASSGTVYGYTF. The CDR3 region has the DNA TGTGCCAGCAGCGGGACAGTCTATGGCTACACCTTC.

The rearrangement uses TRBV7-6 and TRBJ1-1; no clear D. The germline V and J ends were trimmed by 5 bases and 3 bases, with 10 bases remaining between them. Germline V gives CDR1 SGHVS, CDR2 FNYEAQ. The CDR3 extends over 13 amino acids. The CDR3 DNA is TGTGCCAGCAGCAAGGAGGGCGACACTGAAGCTTTCTTT. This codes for CASSKEGDTEAFF.

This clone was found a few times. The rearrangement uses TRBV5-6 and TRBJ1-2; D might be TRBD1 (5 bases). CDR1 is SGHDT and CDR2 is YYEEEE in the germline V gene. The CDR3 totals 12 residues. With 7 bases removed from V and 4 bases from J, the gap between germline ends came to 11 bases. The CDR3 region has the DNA TGTGCCAGCTCTGGCGGGACCTATGGCTACACCTTC. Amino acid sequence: CASSGGTYGYTF.

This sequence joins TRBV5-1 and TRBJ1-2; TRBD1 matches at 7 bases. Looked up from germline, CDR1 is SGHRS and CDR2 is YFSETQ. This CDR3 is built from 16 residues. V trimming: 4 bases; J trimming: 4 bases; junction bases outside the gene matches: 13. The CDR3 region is CASSQYSGQYLYGYTF. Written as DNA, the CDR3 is TGCGCCAGCAGCCAATACTCGGGACAGTATCTCTATGGCTACACCTTC.

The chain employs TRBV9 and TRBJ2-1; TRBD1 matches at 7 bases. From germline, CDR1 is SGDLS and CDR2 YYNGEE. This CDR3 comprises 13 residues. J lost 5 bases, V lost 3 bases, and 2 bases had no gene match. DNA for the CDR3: TGTGCCAGCAGCGCTGGGACAGACAATGAGCAGTTCTTC. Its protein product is CASSAGTDNEQFF.

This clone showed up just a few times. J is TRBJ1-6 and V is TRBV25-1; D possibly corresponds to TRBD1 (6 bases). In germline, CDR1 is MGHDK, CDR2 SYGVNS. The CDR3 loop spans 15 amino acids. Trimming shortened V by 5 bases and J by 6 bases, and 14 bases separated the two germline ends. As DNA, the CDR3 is TGTGCCAGCAGTCATGGACAGTCGATTAATTCACCCCTCCACTTT. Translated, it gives CASSHGQSINSPLHF.

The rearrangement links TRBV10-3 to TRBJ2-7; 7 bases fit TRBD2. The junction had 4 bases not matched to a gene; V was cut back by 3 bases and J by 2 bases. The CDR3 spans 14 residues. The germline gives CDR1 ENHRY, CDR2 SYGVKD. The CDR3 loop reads CAISEPGLTYEQYF. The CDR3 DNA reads TGTGCCATCAGTGAACCGGGACTAACCTACGAGCAGTACTTC.

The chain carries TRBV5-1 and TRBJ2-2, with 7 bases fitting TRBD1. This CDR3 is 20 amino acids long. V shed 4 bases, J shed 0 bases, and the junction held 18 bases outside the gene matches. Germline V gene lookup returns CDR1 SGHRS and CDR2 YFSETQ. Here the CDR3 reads CASSQNRGAAIKTNTGELFF. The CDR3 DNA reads TGCGCCAGCAGCCAAAACAGGGGCGCGGCGATTAAAACGAACACCGGGGAGCTGTTTTTT.